This TCR beta chain was sequenced for a study of identical twins. Findings of the study overall: Out-of-frame alpha sequences shared between twins exhibited an excess of low generation probability.

TCRdb fed the 5' RACE reads into MiXCR, producing one record per CDR3 protein. The table records around 490,000 distinct CDR3 sequences, roughly an eighth of them present only once. The CDR3 is 14 amino acids. V lost 4 bases and J 5 bases, leaving 15 bases between the germline ends. CDR1 and CDR2 from the germline V gene are SQVTM and ANQGSEA. This clonotype has a handful of counts. Antigen unknown. With no exceptions, donors were healthy Caucasians. These same data were also listed under a study on yellow fever vaccine responses in identical twins.

The source material was CD4+ T cells sorted from blood. The chain uses TRBV29-1 and TRBJ2-1; D remains ambiguous. The source of this sequence is a woman between 18 and 29 years old in good health. CDR3 sequence: CSVGWVKLDNEQFF. CDR3 in DNA: TGCAGCGTTGGGTGGGTCAAACTCGACAATGAGCAGTTCTTC.